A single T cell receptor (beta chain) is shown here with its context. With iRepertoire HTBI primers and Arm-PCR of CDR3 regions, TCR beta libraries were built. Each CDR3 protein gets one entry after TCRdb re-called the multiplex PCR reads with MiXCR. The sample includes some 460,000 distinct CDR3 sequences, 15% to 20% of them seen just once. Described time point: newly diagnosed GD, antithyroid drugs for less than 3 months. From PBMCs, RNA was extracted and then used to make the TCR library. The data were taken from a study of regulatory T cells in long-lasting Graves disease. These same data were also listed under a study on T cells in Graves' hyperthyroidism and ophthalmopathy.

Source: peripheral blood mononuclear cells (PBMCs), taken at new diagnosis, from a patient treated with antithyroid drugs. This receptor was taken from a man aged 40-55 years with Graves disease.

CDR3 protein: CASSEDPGRDTEAFF. CDR3 nucleotide sequence: TGTGCCAGCAGTGAGGACCCTGGCCGGGACACTGAAGCTTTCTTT. The rearrangement uses TRBV6-1 and TRBJ1-1; D is undetermined. Germline V CDR1 and CDR2: MNHNS, SASEGT. This CDR3 is 15 amino acids long. Trimming pared 3 bases from V and 3 bases from J, leaving 14 bases between.